This is a list of T cell receptor beta chains from one sample in a study of blood T cell repertoires in COVID-19. The repertoire was sequenced with immunoSEQ multiplex PCR; TCRdb's copy has only in-frame clones and lacks some. This table holds tens of thousands of clones, 70% to 85% found once. The sequenced sample consisted of peripheral blood. These receptors all come from a human donor in a cohort sampled during active COVID-19. Each CDR3 is given without its conserved first and last residue.

v_call	j_call	cdr3_aa
TRBV19	TRBJ2-7	ASSPGTTYEQY
TRBV11-2	TRBJ2-1	ASSLGDSRRNEQF
TRBV11-3	TRBJ2-1	ASSLNGPVSREQF
TRBV2	TRBJ1-5	ASSFRDRNQPQH
TRBV28	TRBJ1-3	ASTPRGNTIY
TRBV5-4	TRBJ1-2	ASSPVDRRIYGYT
TRBV7-9	TRBJ2-1	ASSLGSGGLYNEQF
TRBV19	TRBJ2-3	ASTLAGPSTDTQY
TRBV5-5	TRBJ2-7	ASSPLSVGYEQY
TRBV19	TRBJ1-2	ASIQQGVLSGYT
TRBV5-6	TRBJ2-7	ASSSPHRGQSSYEQY
TRBV21-1	TRBJ2-2	ASSPLVNTGELF
TRBV5-1	TRBJ2-1	ASSLGREMEF
TRBV4-1	TRBJ2-3	ASSHSVGQSTDTQY
TRBV29-1	TRBJ2-7	SVRGLAGAPAGEQY
TRBV6-2/TRBV6-3	TRBJ1-5	ASSYEGTGSNQPQH
TRBV11-2	TRBJ2-5	ASSPQVLRQETQY
TRBV6-6	TRBJ2-1	ASSAQNTANEQF
TRBV29-1	TRBJ2-7	SVIQGAVYEQY
TRBV30	TRBJ2-1	AWAELAGIVNEQF
TRBV19	TRBJ1-2	ASREGAGGYT
TRBV7-2	TRBJ2-7	ASSISGTKTYEQY
TRBV30	TRBJ2-3	AWSVAGNTQY
TRBV28	TRBJ1-2	ASSSGGYGYT
TRBV4-1	TRBJ2-5	ASSQGTARGHQETQY
TRBV7-2	TRBJ1-4	ASSPGQINEKLF
TRBV28	TRBJ2-1	ASSLNRGEYNEQF
TRBV6-2/TRBV6-3	TRBJ2-3	ASSQYLGSLPDTQY
TRBV6-5	TRBJ2-1	ASIPGGTGGNEQF
TRBV9	TRBJ1-2	ASSANPGQGVGYT
TRBV29-1	TRBJ2-4	SVTRQANIQY
TRBV11-2	TRBJ1-3	ASSLVGQGMSSGNTIY
TRBV7-2	TRBJ1-2	ASSLDSFGYYGYT
TRBV29-1	TRBJ2-1	SVSTSGSGYEQF
TRBV5-1	TRBJ2-5	ASSPIAGQETQY
TRBV7-2	TRBJ2-3	ASSLAGLTDTQY
TRBV5-6	TRBJ1-4	ASSWGVRLEEKLF
TRBV3-1/TRBV3-2	TRBJ2-1	ASSQEGLDNEQF
TRBV7-3	TRBJ1-6	ASSPRGGNSPLH
TRBV6-1	TRBJ1-6	ASSEGGGRSPLH
TRBV19	TRBJ1-5	ASSKGVGNQPQH
TRBV6-4	TRBJ2-1	ASSDSTRTSGMF
TRBV7-6	TRBJ2-5	ASSPWVGTSGSETQY
TRBV7-3	TRBJ1-1	ASSLQGRTEAF
TRBV5-1	TRBJ1-5	ASSPGGGVVNNQPQH
TRBV5-1	TRBJ2-7	ASSFSATSYEQY
TRBV2	TRBJ1-6	ASRVRDGPNSPLH
TRBV24-1	TRBJ2-1	ATSDLPSGPYNEQF
TRBV5-6	TRBJ2-2	ASTRRGGNTGELF
TRBV5-1	TRBJ1-2	ASSLQGVHGYT
TRBV5-1	TRBJ1-3	ASGRQGESGNTIY